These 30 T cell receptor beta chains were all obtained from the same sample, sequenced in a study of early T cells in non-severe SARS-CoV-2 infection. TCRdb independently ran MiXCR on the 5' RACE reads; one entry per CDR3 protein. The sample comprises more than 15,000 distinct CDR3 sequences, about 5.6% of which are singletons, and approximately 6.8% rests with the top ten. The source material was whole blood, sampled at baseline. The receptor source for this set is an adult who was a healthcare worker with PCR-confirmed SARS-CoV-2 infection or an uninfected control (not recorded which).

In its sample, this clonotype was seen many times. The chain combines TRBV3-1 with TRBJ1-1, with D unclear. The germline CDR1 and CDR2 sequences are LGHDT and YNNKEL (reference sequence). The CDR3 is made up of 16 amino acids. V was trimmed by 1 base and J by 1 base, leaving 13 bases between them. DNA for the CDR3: TGTGCCAGCAGCCAAGTATTTGGGCGAAGGAACACTGAAGCTTTCTTT. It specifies CASSQVFGRRNTEAFF.

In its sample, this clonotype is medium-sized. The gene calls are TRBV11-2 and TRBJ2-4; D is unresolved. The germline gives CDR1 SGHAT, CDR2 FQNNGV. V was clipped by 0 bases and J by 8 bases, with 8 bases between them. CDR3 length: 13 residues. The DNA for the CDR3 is TGTGCCAGCAGCTTAGATCCAGGAGACATTCAGTACTTC. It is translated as CASSLDPGDIQYF.

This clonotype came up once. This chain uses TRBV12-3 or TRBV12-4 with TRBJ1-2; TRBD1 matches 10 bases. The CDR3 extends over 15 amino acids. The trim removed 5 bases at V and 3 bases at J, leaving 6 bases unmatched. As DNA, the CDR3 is TGTGCCAGCAGTGACCGGGACAGGGGTTACTATGGCTACACCTTC. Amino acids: CASSDRDRGYYGYTF.

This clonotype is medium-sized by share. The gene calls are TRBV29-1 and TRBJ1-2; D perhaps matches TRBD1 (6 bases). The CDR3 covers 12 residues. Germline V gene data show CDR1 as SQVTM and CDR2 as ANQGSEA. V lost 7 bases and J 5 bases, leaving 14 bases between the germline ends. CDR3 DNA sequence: TGCAGCGCCGGACAGCCGACATATGGCTACACCTTC. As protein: CSAGQPTYGYTF. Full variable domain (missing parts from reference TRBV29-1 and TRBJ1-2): SAVISQKPSRDICQRGTSLTIQCQVDSQVTMMFWYRQQPGQSLTLIATANQGSEATYESGFVIDKFPISRPNLTFSTLTVSNMSPEDSSIYLCSAGQPTYGYTFGSGTRLTVV.

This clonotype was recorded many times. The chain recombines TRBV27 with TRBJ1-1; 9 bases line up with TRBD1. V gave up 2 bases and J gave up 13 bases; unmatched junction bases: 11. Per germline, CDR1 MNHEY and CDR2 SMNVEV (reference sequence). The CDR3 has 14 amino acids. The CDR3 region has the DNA TGTGCCAGCAGTTTAGGGACAGGGACACTGAAGCTTTTCTTT. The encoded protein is CASSLGTGTLKLFF.

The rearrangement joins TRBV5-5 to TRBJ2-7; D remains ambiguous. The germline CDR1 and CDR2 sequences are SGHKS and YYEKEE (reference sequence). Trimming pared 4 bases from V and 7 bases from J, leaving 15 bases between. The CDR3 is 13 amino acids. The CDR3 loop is CASSEGPLPEQYF. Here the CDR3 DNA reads TGTGCCAGCAGCGAAGGACCCCTCCCAGAGCAGTACTTC.

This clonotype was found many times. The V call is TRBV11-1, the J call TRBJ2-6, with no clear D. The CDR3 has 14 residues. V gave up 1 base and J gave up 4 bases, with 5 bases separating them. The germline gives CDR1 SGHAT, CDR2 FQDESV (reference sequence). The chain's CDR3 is CASSLEAGANVLTF. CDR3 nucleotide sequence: TGTGCCAGCAGCTTAGAAGCGGGGGCCAACGTCCTGACTTTC.

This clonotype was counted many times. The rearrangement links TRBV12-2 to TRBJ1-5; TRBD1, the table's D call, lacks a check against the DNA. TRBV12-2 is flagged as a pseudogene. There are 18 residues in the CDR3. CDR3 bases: TGTGCAAGTCGCTTAGCGATAGATGGGGCATATAGCAATCAGCCCCAGCATTTT. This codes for CASRLAIDGAYSNQPQHF.

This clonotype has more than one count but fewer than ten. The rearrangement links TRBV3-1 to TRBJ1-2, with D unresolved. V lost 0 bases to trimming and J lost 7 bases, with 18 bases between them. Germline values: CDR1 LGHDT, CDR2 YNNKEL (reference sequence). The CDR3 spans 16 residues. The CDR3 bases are TGTGCCAGCAGCCAAGATTTGGCGACTACCATCTCTGGCTACACCTTC. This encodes CASSQDLATTISGYTF.

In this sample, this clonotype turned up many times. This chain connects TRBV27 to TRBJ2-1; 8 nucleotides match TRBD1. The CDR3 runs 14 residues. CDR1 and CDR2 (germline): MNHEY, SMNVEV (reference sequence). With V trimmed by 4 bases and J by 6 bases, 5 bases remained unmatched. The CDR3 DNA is TGTGCCAGCAGTTGGGACAGGTGGATCAATGAGCAGTTCTTC. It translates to CASSWDRWINEQFF.

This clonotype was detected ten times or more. Here the CDR3 DNA reads TGTGCCAGCAGTTTGGGGACTAGCGGGGGAGAGACCCAGTACTTC. Protein sequence: CASSLGTSGGETQYF. This chain connects TRBV6-2 or TRBV6-3 to TRBJ2-5, with TRBD2 identical over 14 bases. Germline assignment: CDR1 MNHEY and CDR2 SVGEGT. V lost 4 bases, J lost 4 bases, and 2 bases stayed unmatched. The CDR3 is made up of 15 amino acids.

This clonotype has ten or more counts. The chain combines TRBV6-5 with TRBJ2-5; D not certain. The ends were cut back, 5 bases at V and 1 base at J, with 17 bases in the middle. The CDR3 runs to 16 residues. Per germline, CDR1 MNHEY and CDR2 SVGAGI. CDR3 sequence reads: CASSREAKGSQETQYF. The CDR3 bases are TGTGCCAGCAGTAGAGAAGCGAAAGGTTCCCAAGAGACCCAGTACTTC.

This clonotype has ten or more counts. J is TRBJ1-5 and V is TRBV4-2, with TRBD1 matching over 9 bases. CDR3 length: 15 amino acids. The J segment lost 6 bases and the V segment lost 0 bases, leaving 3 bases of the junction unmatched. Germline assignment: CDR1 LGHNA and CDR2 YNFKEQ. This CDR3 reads CASSQDWTGAQPQHF. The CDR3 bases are TGTGCCAGCAGCCAAGATTGGACAGGGGCTCAGCCCCAGCATTTT.

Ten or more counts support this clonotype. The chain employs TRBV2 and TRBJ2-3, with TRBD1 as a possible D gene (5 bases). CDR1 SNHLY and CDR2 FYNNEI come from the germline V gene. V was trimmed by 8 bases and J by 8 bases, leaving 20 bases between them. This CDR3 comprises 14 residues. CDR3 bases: TGTGCCAGCTCCTCCCGGGCAACGCAGGGTACGCAGTATTTT. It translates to CASSSRATQGTQYF.

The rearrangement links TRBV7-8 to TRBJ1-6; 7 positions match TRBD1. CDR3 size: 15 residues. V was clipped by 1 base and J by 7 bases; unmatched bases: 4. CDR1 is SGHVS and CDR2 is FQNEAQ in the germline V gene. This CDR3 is CASSLEARGNSPLHF. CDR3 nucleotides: TGTGCCAGCAGCTTAGAGGCCAGGGGGAATTCACCCCTCCACTTT.

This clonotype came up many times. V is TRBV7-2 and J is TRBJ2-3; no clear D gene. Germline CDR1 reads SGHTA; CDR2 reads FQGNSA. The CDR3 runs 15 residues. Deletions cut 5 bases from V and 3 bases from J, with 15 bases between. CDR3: CASSPLMGRTDTQYF. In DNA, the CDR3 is TGTGCCAGCAGCCCCCTCATGGGAAGGACAGATACGCAGTATTTT.

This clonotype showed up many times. The chain's CDR3 is CASSEGGRIEAFF. The CDR3 DNA reads TGCGCCAGCAGCGAGGGGGGGCGGATCGAAGCTTTCTTT. The chain links TRBV10-2 to TRBJ1-1; a possible D gene is TRBD1 (6 bases). This CDR3 contains 13 residues. Germline values: CDR1 WSHSY, CDR2 SAAADI. Trimming took off 6 bases at V and 8 bases at J, with 16 bases between the two ends.

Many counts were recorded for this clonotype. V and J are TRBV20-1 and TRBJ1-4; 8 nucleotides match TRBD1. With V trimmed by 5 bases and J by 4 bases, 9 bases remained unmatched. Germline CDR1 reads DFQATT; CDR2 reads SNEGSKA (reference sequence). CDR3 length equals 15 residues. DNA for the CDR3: TGCAGTGCTCTCGACAGGGGCGCGGGTAATGAAAAACTGTTTTTT. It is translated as CSALDRGAGNEKLFF.

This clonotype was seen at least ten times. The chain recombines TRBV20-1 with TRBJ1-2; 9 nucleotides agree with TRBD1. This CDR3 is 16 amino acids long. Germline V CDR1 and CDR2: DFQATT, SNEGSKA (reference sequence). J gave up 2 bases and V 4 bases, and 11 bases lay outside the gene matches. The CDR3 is CSAIPLTGGLNYGYTF. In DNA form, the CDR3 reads TGCAGTGCTATCCCCTTGACAGGGGGGCTCAACTATGGCTACACCTTC.

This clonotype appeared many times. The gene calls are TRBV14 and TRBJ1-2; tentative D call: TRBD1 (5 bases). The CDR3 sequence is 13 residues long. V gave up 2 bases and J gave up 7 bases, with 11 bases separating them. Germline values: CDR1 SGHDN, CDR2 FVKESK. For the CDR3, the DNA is TGTGCCAGCAGCCAACTGGGGCTGGTTGGCTACACCTTC. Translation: CASSQLGLVGYTF. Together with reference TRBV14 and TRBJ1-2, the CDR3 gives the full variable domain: EAGVTQFPSHSVIEKGQTVTLRCDPISGHDNLYWYRRVMGKEIKFLLHFVKESKQDESGMPNNRFLAERTGGTYSTLKVQPAELEDSGVYFCASSQLGLVGYTFGSGTRLTVV.

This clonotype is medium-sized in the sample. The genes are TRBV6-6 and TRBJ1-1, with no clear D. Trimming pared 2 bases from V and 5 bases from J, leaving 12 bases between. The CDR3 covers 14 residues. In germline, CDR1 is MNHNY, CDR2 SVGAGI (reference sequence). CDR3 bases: TGTGCCAGCAGTTACGATCCCGTGGGGACTGAAGCTTTCTTT. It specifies CASSYDPVGTEAFF.

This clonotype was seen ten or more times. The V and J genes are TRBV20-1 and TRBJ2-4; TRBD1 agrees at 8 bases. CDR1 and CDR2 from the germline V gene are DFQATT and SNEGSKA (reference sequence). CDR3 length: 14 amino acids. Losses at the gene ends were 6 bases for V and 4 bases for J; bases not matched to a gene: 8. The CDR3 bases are TGCAGTGCGGACGGACAGGGACAGAAAAACATTCAGTACTTC. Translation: CSADGQGQKNIQYF.

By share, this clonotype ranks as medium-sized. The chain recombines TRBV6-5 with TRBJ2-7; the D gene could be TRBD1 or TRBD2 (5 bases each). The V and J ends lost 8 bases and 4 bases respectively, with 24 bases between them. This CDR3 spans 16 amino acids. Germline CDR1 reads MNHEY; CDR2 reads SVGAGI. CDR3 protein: CASPSLGDPNRYEQYF. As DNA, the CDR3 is TGTGCCAGCCCTAGCCTGGGGGACCCGAACCGATACGAGCAGTACTTC.

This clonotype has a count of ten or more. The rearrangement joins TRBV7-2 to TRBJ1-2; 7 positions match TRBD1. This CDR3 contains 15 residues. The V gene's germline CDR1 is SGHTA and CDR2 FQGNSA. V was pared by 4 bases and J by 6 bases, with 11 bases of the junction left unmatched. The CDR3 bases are TGTGCCAGCAGCTCCTCAGGGGGGCCGCAGCATGGCTACACCTTC. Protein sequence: CASSSSGGPQHGYTF. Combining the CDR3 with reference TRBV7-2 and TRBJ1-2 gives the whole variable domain GAGVSQSPSNKVTEKGKDVELRCDPISGHTALYWYRQSLGQGLEFLIYFQGNSAPDKSGLPSDRFSAERTGGSVSTLTIQRTQQEDSAVYLCASSSSGGPQHGYTFGSGTRLTVV.

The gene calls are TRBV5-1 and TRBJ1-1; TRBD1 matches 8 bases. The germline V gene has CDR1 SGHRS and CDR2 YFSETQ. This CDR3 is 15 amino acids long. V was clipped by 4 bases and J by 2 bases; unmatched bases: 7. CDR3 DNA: TGCGCCAGCAGCAGGGCCAGGGGGCTTAACACTGAAGCTTTCTTT. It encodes CASSRARGLNTEAFF.

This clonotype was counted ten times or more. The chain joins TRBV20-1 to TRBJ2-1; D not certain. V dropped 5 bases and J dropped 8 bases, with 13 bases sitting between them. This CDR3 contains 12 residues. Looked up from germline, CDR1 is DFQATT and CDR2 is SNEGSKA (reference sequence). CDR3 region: CSAPNNGDEQFF. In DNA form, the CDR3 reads TGCAGTGCTCCAAACAACGGAGATGAGCAGTTCTTC.

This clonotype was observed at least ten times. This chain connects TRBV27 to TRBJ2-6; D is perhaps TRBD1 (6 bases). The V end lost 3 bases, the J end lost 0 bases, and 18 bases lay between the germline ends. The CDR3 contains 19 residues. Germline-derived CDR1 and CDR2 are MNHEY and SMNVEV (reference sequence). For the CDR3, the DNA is TGTGCCAGCAGTTTCCTGAAGGACAGTTATAACTCTGGGGCCAACGTCCTGACTTTC. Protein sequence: CASSFLKDSYNSGANVLTF.

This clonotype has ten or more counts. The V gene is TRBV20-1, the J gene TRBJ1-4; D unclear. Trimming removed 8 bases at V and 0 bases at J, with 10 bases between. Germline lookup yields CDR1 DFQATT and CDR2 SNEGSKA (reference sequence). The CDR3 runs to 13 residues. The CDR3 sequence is CSFYSSTNEKLFF. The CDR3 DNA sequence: TGCAGTTTCTACAGTTCAACTAATGAAAAACTGTTTTTT.

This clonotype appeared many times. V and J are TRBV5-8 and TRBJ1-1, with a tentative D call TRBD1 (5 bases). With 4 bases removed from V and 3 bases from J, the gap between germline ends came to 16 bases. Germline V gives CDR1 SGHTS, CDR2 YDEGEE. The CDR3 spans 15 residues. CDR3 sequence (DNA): TGTGCCAGCAGCGGTGGGACCGCCCCGGACACTGAAGCTTTCTTT. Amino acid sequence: CASSGGTAPDTEAFF.

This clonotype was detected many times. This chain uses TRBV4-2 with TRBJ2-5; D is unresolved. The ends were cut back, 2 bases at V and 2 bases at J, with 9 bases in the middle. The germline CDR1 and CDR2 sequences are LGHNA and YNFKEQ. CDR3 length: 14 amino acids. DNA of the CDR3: TGTGCCAGCAGCCAAAATCTTCGGCAAGAGACCCAGTACTTC. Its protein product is CASSQNLRQETQYF.